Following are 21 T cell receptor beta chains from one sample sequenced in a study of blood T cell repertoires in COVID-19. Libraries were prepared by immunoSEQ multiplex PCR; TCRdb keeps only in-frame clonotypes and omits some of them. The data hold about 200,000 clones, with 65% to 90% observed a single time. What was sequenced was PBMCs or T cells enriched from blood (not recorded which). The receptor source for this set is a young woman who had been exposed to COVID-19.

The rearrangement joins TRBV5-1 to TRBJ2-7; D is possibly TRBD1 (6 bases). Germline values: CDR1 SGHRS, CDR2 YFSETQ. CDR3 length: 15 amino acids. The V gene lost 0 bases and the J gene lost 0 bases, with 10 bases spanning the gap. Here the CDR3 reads CASSLGQVGSYEQYF. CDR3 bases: TGCGCCAGCAGCTTGGGACAGGTCGGCTCCTACGAGCAGTACTTC.

CDR3 region: CATSRDRSEYNSPLHF. CDR3 in DNA: TGTGCCACCAGCAGAGATCGGTCGGAGTATAATTCACCCCTCCACTTT. The chain carries TRBV15 and TRBJ1-6; D ambiguous. CDR1 and CDR2 (germline): LNHNV, YYDKDF (reference sequence). Trimming took off 0 bases at V and 4 bases at J, with 10 bases between the two ends. This CDR3 comprises 16 residues.

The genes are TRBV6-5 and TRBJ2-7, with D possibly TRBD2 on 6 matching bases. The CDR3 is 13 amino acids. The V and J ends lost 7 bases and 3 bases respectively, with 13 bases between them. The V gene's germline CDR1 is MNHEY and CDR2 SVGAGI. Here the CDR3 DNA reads TGTGCCAGCATCGCGGGGATCGACTACGAGCAGTACTTC. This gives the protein CASIAGIDYEQYF.

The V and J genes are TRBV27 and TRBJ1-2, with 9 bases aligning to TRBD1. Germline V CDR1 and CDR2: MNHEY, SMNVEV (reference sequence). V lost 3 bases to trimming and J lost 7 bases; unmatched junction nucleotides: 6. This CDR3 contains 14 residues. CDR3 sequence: CASSLGQGVGGYTF. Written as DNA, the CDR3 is TGTGCCAGCAGTTTGGGACAGGGAGTAGGTGGCTACACCTTC.

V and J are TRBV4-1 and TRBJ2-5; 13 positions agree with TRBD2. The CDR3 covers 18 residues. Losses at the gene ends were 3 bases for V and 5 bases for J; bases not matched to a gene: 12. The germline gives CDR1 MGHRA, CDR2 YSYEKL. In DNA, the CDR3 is TGCGCCAGCAGCCACCCACTAGCGGGGGGGCGGTCTTGGGAGACCCAGTACTTC. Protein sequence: CASSHPLAGGRSWETQYF.

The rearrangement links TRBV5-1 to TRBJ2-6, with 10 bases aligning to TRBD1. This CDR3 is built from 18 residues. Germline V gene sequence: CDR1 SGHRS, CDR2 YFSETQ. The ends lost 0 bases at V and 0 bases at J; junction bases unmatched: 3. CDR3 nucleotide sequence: TGCGCCAGCAGCTTGGCCCGGGACAGGGGCTCTGGGGCCAACGTCCTGACTTTC. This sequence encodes CASSLARDRGSGANVLTF.

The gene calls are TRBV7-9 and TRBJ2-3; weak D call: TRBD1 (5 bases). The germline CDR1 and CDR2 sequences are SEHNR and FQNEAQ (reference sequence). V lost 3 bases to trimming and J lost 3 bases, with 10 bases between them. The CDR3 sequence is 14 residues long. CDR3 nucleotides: TGTGCCAGCAGCTTGACAGCGACTACAGATACGCAGTATTTT. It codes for CASSLTATTDTQYF.

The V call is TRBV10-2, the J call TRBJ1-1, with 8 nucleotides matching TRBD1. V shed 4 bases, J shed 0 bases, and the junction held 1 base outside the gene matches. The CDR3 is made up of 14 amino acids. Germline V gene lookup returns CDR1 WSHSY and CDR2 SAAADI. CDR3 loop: CASSGTGMNTEAFF. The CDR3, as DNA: TGCGCCAGCAGTGGGACAGGGATGAACACTGAAGCTTTCTTT.

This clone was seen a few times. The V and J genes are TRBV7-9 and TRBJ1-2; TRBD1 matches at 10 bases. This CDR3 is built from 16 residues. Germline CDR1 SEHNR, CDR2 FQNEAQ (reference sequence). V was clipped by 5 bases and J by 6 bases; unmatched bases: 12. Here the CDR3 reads CASSKQRMTGGDGYTF. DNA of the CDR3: TGTGCCAGCAGCAAACAGAGAATGACAGGGGGCGATGGCTACACCTTC.

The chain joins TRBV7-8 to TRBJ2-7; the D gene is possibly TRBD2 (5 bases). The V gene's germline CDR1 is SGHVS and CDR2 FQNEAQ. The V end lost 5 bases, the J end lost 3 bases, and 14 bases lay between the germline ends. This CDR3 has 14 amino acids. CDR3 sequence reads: CASSQGSQDYEQYF. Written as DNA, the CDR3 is TGTGCCAGCAGCCAAGGGAGCCAAGACTACGAGCAGTACTTC.

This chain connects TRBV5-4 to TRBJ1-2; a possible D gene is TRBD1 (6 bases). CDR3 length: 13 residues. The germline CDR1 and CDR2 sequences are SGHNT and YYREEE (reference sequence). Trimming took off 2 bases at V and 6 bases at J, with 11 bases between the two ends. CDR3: CASSFGGQDGYTF. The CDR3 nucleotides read TGTGCCAGCAGCTTCGGGGGGCAGGATGGCTACACCTTC.

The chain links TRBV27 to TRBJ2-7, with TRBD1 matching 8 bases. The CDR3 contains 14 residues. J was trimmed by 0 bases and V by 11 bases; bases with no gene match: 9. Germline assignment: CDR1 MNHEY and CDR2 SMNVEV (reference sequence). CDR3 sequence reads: CACRRDRTSYEQYF. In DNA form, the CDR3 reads TGTGCCTGCCGCCGGGACAGGACCTCCTACGAGCAGTACTTC.

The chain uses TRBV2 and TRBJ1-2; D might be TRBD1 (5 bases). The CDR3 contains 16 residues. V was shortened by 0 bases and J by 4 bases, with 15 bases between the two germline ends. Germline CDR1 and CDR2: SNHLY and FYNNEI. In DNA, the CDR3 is TGTGCCAGCAGTGAAGCCCATCAATCGACAGTCTATGGCTACACCTTC. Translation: CASSEAHQSTVYGYTF.

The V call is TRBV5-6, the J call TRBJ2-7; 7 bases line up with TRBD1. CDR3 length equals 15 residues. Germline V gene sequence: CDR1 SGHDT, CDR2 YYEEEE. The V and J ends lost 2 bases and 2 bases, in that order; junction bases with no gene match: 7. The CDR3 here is CASSFSFGTAYEQYF. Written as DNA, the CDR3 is TGTGCCAGCAGCTTTAGTTTTGGGACAGCCTACGAGCAGTACTTC.

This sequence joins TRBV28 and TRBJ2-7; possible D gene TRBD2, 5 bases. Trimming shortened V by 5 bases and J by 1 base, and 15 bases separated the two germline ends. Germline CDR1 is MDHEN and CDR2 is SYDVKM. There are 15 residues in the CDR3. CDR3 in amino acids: CASSAPIAWSYEQYF. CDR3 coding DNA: TGTGCCAGCAGTGCCCCAATAGCGTGGTCCTACGAGCAGTACTTC.

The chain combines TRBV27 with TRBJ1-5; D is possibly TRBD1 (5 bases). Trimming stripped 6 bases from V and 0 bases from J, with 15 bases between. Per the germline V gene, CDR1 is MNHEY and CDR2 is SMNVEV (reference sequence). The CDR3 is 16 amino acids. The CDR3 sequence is CASRGGGTYSNQPQHF. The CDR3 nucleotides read TGTGCCAGCAGGGGGGGAGGAACTTATAGCAATCAGCCCCAGCATTTT.

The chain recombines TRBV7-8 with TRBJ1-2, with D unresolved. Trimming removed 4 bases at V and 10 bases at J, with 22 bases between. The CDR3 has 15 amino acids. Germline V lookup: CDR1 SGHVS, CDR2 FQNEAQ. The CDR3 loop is CASSSSIGSIEAYTF. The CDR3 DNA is TGTGCCAGCAGCTCGTCAATAGGTTCGATAGAGGCCTACACCTTC.

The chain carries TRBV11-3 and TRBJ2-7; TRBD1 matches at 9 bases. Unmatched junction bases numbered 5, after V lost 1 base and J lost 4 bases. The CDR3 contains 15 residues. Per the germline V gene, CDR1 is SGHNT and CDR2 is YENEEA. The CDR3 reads CASSLGDRVVYEQYF. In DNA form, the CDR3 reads TGTGCCAGCAGCTTAGGGGACAGGGTTGTGTACGAGCAGTACTTC.

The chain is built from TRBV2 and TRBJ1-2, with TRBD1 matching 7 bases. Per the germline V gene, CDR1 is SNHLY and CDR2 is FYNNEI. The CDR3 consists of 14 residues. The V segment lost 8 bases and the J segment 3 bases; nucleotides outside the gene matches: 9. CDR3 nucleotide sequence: TGTGCCAGCCGCTCGGGACAGAACGACTATGGCTACACCTTC. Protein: CASRSGQNDYGYTF.

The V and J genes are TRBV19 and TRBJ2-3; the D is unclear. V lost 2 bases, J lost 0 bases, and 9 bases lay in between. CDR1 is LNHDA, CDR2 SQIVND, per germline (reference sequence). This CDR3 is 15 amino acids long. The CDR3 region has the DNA TGTGCCAGTAGTATAACAGCCTCAAGCACAGATACGCAGTATTTT. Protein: CASSITASSTDTQYF.

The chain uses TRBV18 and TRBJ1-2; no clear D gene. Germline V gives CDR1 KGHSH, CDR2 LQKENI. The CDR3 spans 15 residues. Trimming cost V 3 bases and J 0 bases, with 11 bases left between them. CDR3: CASSPEDGTNYGYTF. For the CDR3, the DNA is TGTGCCAGCTCACCTGAGGACGGGACTAACTATGGCTACACCTTC.